This T cell receptor (beta chain) was recorded in a study of shared clonotypes between healthy human individuals. V was cut by 4 bases and J by 4 bases, with 15 bases left in between. CDR3 length equals 15 residues. Germline CDR1 and CDR2: SGHTS and YDEGEE. Negatively enriched CD4+ T cells were divided by CD45RA into naive and memory. Genomic DNA from each subset was divided evenly over several immunoSEQ plates. Sequencing used immunoSEQ multiplex PCR; TCRdb keeps in-frame clones, though not all of them. The data contain a few million clones, almost 96% of them seen just once; the ten biggest clones take up approximately 0.13%.

This chain uses TRBV5-8 with TRBJ2-1, with unresolved D. This receptor was obtained from a man between 18 and 29 years old in good health. The source material was naive CD4+ T cells sorted from blood. Subset here: CD45RA+ positively selected. CDR3 sequence reads: CASSTYRVQYNEQFF. Written as DNA, the CDR3 is TGTGCCAGCAGCACTTATAGGGTACAGTACAATGAGCAGTTCTTC.